Below are 8 T cell receptor beta chains sequenced from a single sample in a study of OX40 agonist ivuxolimab in advanced cancers. TCRdb keeps only in-frame clones here, not all; method: immunoSEQ multiplex PCR. The table has about 98,000 clones, 70% to 90% seen once. Sequences were derived from CD4+ or CD8+ T cells sorted from blood, sampled in a trial of the OX40 agonist ivuxolimab. These receptors were obtained from an adult with an advanced solid tumor such as melanoma, head and neck, liver or kidney cancer.

The genes are TRBV5-1 and TRBJ2-7; 8 bases fit TRBD1. The CDR3 is made up of 14 amino acids. Germline trimming cut 4 bases from V and 2 bases from J; bases unmatched to any gene: 5. Germline-derived CDR1 and CDR2 are SGHRS and YFSETQ. CDR3 sequence: CASSTGQGPYEQYF. The CDR3 coding sequence is TGCGCCAGCAGCACCGGACAGGGTCCCTACGAGCAGTACTTC.

J is TRBJ2-7 and V is TRBV11-2; the D is unclear. CDR1 SGHAT and CDR2 FQNNGV come from the germline V gene. The CDR3 extends over 14 amino acids. V was cut by 1 base and J by 2 bases, with 9 bases left in between. The CDR3 loop is CASSLGAVPYEQYF. The DNA of the CDR3 is TGTGCCAGCAGCTTAGGGGCGGTACCCTACGAGCAGTACTTC.

The chain carries TRBV5-4 and TRBJ1-3; D remains ambiguous. Germline V CDR1 and CDR2: SGHNT, YYREEE (reference sequence). The germline V and J ends were trimmed by 1 base and 4 bases, with 9 bases remaining between them. The CDR3 covers 14 residues. In DNA, the CDR3 is TGTGCCAGCAGCTTGCATACCGCCGGAAACACCATATATTTT. This codes for CASSLHTAGNTIYF.

This clone was seen a few times. This chain joins TRBV6-1 and TRBJ2-7; 10 nucleotides align to TRBD2. J lost 0 bases, V lost 0 bases, and 5 bases had no gene match. Per the germline V gene, CDR1 is MNHNS and CDR2 is SASEGT. This CDR3 spans 17 amino acids. The CDR3 DNA reads as TGTGCCAGCAGTGAAGCAGGCGGACTAGCGGCCTCCTACGAGCAGTACGTC. This sequence encodes CASSEAGGLAASYEQYV.

The chain combines TRBV5-4 with TRBJ1-5; no definite D call. V gave up 4 bases and J gave up 0 bases, with 11 bases separating them. Germline V gene data show CDR1 as SGHNT and CDR2 as YYREEE (reference sequence). CDR3 length: 15 residues. As DNA, the CDR3 is TGTGCCAGCAGCCTGACTCCCGATAGCAATCAGCCCCAGCATTTT. Protein sequence: CASSLTPDSNQPQHF.

The V call is TRBV10-3, the J call TRBJ1-5, with no clear D. V lost 2 bases to trimming and J lost 2 bases, with 4 bases between them. The CDR3 consists of 13 residues. Germline V gene lookup returns CDR1 ENHRY and CDR2 SYGVKD. DNA for the CDR3: TGTGCCATCAGTGAGGGGCGCAATCAGCCCCAGCATTTT. Residues: CAISEGRNQPQHF.

This clone was recorded once. V gene TRBV6-1 combines with J gene TRBJ1-1, with a tentative D call TRBD1 (5 bases). Per the germline V gene, CDR1 is MNHNS and CDR2 is SASEGT. The CDR3 loop spans 13 amino acids. Trimming cost V 10 bases and J 1 base, with 13 bases left between them. DNA for the CDR3: TGTGCCATCTTAGCCAGGGAGAACACTGAAGCTTTCTTT. Protein sequence: CAILARENTEAFF.

V gene TRBV11-3 combines with J gene TRBJ2-7; 7 bases are a match to TRBD1. This CDR3 region has 12 residues. The ends lost 5 bases at V and 7 bases at J; junction bases unmatched: 5. Germline CDR1 reads SGHNT; CDR2 reads YENEEA. In nucleotides, the CDR3 is TGTGCCAGCAGCCCTAGGACAGGAGAGCAGTACTTC. This sequence encodes CASSPRTGEQYF.